Below, one T cell receptor (beta chain) is given with its context. The data belong to a study of T cell responses to AZD1222 COVID-19 vaccine. The V gene's germline CDR1 is MDHEN and CDR2 SYDVKM. The CDR3 is 15 residues long. Trimming left V 6 bases short and J 0 bases short, with 13 bases between. The table came from immunoSEQ multiplex PCR; TCRdb's copy has only in-frame clones and leaves some out. The table includes 150,000 to 200,000 clones, 85% to 95% detected once. This receptor was obtained from an adult in good health. The V gene is TRBV28, the J gene TRBJ2-3; TRBD1 is a possible D gene (6 bases). The specimen comprised peripheral blood, sampled on day 0 of AZD1222 vaccination. The CDR3 nucleotides read TGTGCCAGCAGCCCAGGGGCGACAAGCACAGATACGCAGTATTTT. Translated, it gives CASSPGATSTDTQYF.